In this sample, the clone carrying this TCR beta chain turned up many times. The antigen remains undetermined. Barcoded TCR alpha and TCR beta cDNA libraries with UMIs came from 5'RACE using constant-segment primers. TCRdb independently ran MiXCR on the 5' RACE reads; one entry per CDR3 protein. The sample lists about 400,000 distinct CDR3 sequences; about 24% were seen once. The V and J ends lost 5 bases and 7 bases, in that order; junction bases with no gene match: 3. The CDR3 consists of 12 residues. In germline, CDR1 is LNHDA, CDR2 SQIVND (reference sequence). The data belong to a study of T-cell memory formation after mild COVID-19. Across the study: Most TCR clusters belonged to a single donor.

Study results and limitations: Balance between CD4 and CD8 was seen in clones contracting day 15 to 85, and a CD4+ lean was seen in later expanders. Some clones that responded were present in memory (sampled pre-infection), which suggests cross-reactive memory joined.

This TCR came from an adult woman who had mild COVID-19 (a few samples of this study predate the infection). Cell type and time point are not known. The sequenced sample consisted of PBMCs or a T cell subset sorted from them (not recorded which). This chain joins TRBV19 and TRBJ2-3; 7 bases line up with TRBD2. The CDR3 DNA reads TGTGCCAGTAGTGGAGCGGGGTATACGCAGTATTTT. This sequence encodes CASSGAGYTQYF.